The TCR beta chain under discussion was sequenced for a study of shared clonotypes between healthy human individuals. Whole-study results and caveats: The study's rarefaction showed incomplete sorted-subset sequencing despite large depth.

This clone was seen only a few times. Antigen unknown. TCRdb's table, derived via immunoSEQ multiplex PCR, lists solely in-frame clones and lacks some. This table holds 850,000 to 1,200,000 clones, approximately 70% found once. Per the germline V gene, CDR1 is SGHTA and CDR2 is FQGNSA. The CDR3 sequence is 15 residues long. V lost 4 bases and J lost 7; bases outside the gene matches: 10. The origin of this receptor is a man in his late teens or twenties in good health. Sequenced sample: memory CD4+ T cells sorted from blood. Subset here: CD45RA-negative fraction. The chain combines TRBV7-2 with TRBJ2-7; 10 positions agree with TRBD1. The CDR3 is CASSSRGQGSGEQYF. In DNA, the CDR3 is TGTGCCAGCAGCTCCCGGGGACAGGGGAGTGGGGAGCAGTACTTC. The complete variable domain, with remaining parts taken from reference TRBV7-2 and TRBJ2-7, reads GAGVSQSPSNKVTEKGKDVELRCDPISGHTALYWYRQSLGQGLEFLIYFQGNSAPDKSGLPSDRFSAERTGGSVSTLTIQRTQQEDSAVYLCASSSRGQGSGEQYFGPGTRLTVT.